The entry below gives a single T cell receptor beta chain sequence along with its context. The target antigen is unknown. The data stem from a study of cytomegalovirus exposure and HLA in healthy donors. Study information: Ancestry clustering placed around 80% of a few hundred genotyped donors in the Caucasian-associated cluster. General study results and limits: The listing of roughly 160 TCR beta chains classed them as cytomegalovirus-associated.

Researchers ran the PCR with 60 Vbeta and 13 Jbeta primers. Here immunoSEQ multiplex PCR was the method, and the copy in TCRdb shows in-frame clones only, minus some. The sample records roughly 190,000 clones, 60% to 80% being singletons. There are 13 residues in the CDR3. Germline V gives CDR1 MNHEY, CDR2 SMNVEV (reference sequence). This chain uses TRBV27 with TRBJ2-5, with 7 bases aligning to TRBD1. TRBJ2-7 matches the DNA end more closely, so the J call is doubtful. This clonotype was obtained from a woman aged 25 to 45 in good health and CMV-seropositive. The sample was PBMCs. CDR3 amino acids: CASGPDRSYEQYF. CDR3 coding DNA: TGTGCCAGCGGACCGGACAGGTCCTACGAGCAGTACTTC.